The 26 T cell receptor beta chains given below trace back to one sample, sequenced in a study of blood T cell repertoires in COVID-19. Method: immunoSEQ multiplex PCR; TCRdb's copy keeps in-frame clones and lacks some. The table has approximately 230,000 clones, 70% to 85% seen once; the top ten hold 14% to 15%. The sequencing input was PBMCs or T cells enriched from blood (not recorded which). The receptors come from a man aged 40-49 years who had recovered from COVID-19.

The gene calls are TRBV19 and TRBJ1-5; unclear D gene. Trimming left V 7 bases short and J 3 bases short, with 7 bases between. Germline lookup yields CDR1 LNHDA and CDR2 SQIVND (reference sequence). The CDR3 runs to 12 residues. In DNA form, the CDR3 reads TGTGCCAGTACGGAGAACAATCAGCCCCAGCATTTT. Translation: CASTENNQPQHF.

The rearrangement joins TRBV9 to TRBJ2-3; D is possibly TRBD2 (7 bases). V lost 1 base, J lost 3 bases, and 12 bases lay in between. This CDR3 is 15 amino acids long. Germline values: CDR1 SGDLS, CDR2 YYNGEE. The CDR3 nucleotides read TGTGCCAGCAGCGTACGAGGGGGGGAAACAGATACGCAGTATTTT. Its protein product is CASSVRGGETDTQYF. Looking up the rest from reference TRBV9 and TRBJ2-3 gives the full variable domain: DSGVTQTPKHLITATGQRVTLRCSPRSGDLSVYWYQQSLDQGLQFLIQYYNGEERAKGNILERFSAQQFPDLHSELNLSSLELGDSALYFCASSVRGGETDTQYFGPGTRLTVL.

The rearrangement uses TRBV7-8 and TRBJ1-1; D ambiguous. The germline gives CDR1 SGHVS, CDR2 FQNEAQ. The CDR3 loop spans 13 amino acids. The V and J ends lost 1 base and 5 bases respectively, with 8 bases between them. The CDR3 reads CASSLVGLTEAFF. The CDR3 DNA follows: TGTGCCAGCAGCTTAGTGGGCCTGACTGAAGCTTTCTTT.

This chain uses TRBV11-2 with TRBJ2-5; D not certain. Looked up from germline, CDR1 is SGHAT and CDR2 is FQNNGV. The V end was cut by 1 base, the J end by 1 base, with 7 bases between. CDR3 size: 14 residues. The CDR3 loop reads CASSLVSFQETQYF. The CDR3 nucleotides are TGTGCCAGCAGCTTAGTTTCTTTCCAAGAGACCCAGTACTTC. The whole variable domain, filled in from reference TRBV11-2 and TRBJ2-5, reads EAGVAQSPRYKIIEKRQSVAFWCNPISGHATLYWYQQILGQGPKLLIQFQNNGVVDDSQLPKDRFSAERLKGVDSTLKIQPAKLEDSAVYLCASSLVSFQETQYFGPGTRLLVL.

This sequence joins TRBV5-1 and TRBJ2-5; 8 bases match TRBD2. Germline assignment: CDR1 SGHRS and CDR2 YFSETQ. V lost 0 bases and J lost 5; bases outside the gene matches: 9. The CDR3 has 16 amino acids. The CDR3 coding sequence is TGCGCCAGCAGCTTGGCCACGGCGGGGGGCAGGGAGACCCAGTACTTC. This translates into CASSLATAGGRETQYF.

This clone has only a few counts. V gene TRBV2 combines with J gene TRBJ1-1; 9 bases align to TRBD1. Trimming cost V 8 bases and J 11 bases; bases outside gene matches: 15. Germline V gene lookup returns CDR1 SNHLY and CDR2 FYNNEI. The CDR3 length is 14 residues. CDR3 DNA: TGTGCCAGCTTAGCGGGGTCGAGGACAGGGGATGCTTTCTTT. Translation: CASLAGSRTGDAFF.

The V and J genes are TRBV29-1 and TRBJ1-1, with 8 bases that match TRBD1. V shed 3 bases, J shed 4 bases, and the junction held 1 base outside the gene matches. Germline loops: CDR1 SQVTM, CDR2 ANQGSEA. This CDR3 is built from 12 residues. The CDR3 DNA reads TGCAGCGTTGACAGGGGGCCCACTGAAGCTTTCTTT. It encodes CSVDRGPTEAFF.

The chain couples TRBV4-1 to TRBJ1-1; 7 bases map to TRBD1. Germline CDR1 reads MGHRA; CDR2 reads YSYEKL. CDR3 size: 15 residues. With V trimmed by 0 bases and J by 4 bases, 5 bases remained unmatched. The CDR3 DNA sequence: TGCGCCAGCAGCCAAGACCACAGGGGAGGCACTGAAGCTTTCTTT. This sequence encodes CASSQDHRGGTEAFF.

V and J are TRBV3-1 (or the pseudogene TRBV3-2) and TRBJ2-7; the match to TRBD1 covers 10 bases. After removal of 6 bases from V and 0 bases from J, the junction contained 8 bases not matched to a gene. The CDR3 length is 16 residues. Per germline, CDR1 LGHDT and CDR2 YNNKEL (reference sequence). The CDR3 loop reads CASSPGTGESSYEQYF. The CDR3 DNA follows: TGTGCCAGCAGTCCCGGGACAGGGGAGAGCTCCTACGAGCAGTACTTC.

CDR3 in amino acids: CAWSPGGVGEQYF. The CDR3 nucleotides read TGTGCCTGGAGTCCAGGGGGAGTGGGAGAGCAGTACTTC. The rearrangement uses TRBV30 and TRBJ2-7; 7 nucleotides agree with TRBD1. Unmatched junction bases numbered 8, after V lost 2 bases and J lost 7 bases. There are 13 residues in the CDR3. The germline gives CDR1 GTSNPN, CDR2 SVGIG (reference sequence). The entire variable domain, with the rest obtained from reference TRBV30 and TRBJ2-7, is as follows: SQTIHQWPATLVQPVGSPLSLECTVEGTSNPNLYWYRQAAGRGLQLLFYSVGIGQISSEVPQNLSASRPQDRQFILSSKKLLLSDSGFYLCAWSPGGVGEQYFGPGTRLTVT.

This clone turned up a few times. This rearrangement joins TRBV21-1 to TRBJ1-2; TRBD1 was called by the table and not checked on the DNA. TRBV21-1 is reported as a pseudogene. CDR3 length: 13 residues. CDR3 coding DNA: TGTGCCAGCAGTGGGGACACTAACTATGGCTACACCTTC. This translates into CASSGDTNYGYTF.

This rearrangement joins TRBV2 to TRBJ1-3; TRBD1 matches 9 bases. The CDR3 extends over 15 amino acids. Unmatched junction bases numbered 6, after V lost 6 bases and J lost 3 bases. Germline lookup yields CDR1 SNHLY and CDR2 FYNNEI. For the CDR3, the DNA is TGTGCCAGCAGCCCACAGGGGGCGTTTGGAAACACCATATATTTT. As protein: CASSPQGAFGNTIYF.

This clone was seen a single time. The chain employs TRBV7-2 and TRBJ2-7; D ambiguous. V was trimmed by 5 bases and J by 2 bases, leaving 13 bases between them. The germline gives CDR1 SGHTA, CDR2 FQGNSA. This CDR3 region has 14 residues. The CDR3 protein is CASSLSDTTYEQYF. CDR3 bases: TGTGCCAGCAGCCTCTCTGACACCACCTACGAGCAGTACTTC.

The chain carries TRBV7-8 and TRBJ2-7, with D tentatively TRBD2 (6 bases). V was shortened by 5 bases and J by 0 bases, with 11 bases between the two germline ends. The CDR3 extends over 14 amino acids. Germline V CDR1 and CDR2: SGHVS, FQNEAQ. The CDR3 region has the DNA TGTGCCAGCAGCGGGGACTGGCCCTCCTACGAGCAGTACTTC. Translation: CASSGDWPSYEQYF.

V and J are TRBV7-3 and TRBJ1-2; TRBD1 matches 8 bases. Per germline, CDR1 SGHTA and CDR2 FQGTGA. Trimming cost V 5 bases and J 8 bases; bases outside gene matches: 13. The CDR3 is made up of 15 amino acids. The CDR3 is CASSPHPNRGEGYTF. The DNA of the CDR3 is TGTGCCAGCAGCCCACACCCCAACAGGGGGGAGGGCTACACCTTC.

This chain uses TRBV19 with TRBJ1-5; TRBD1 aligns across 7 bases. Germline assignment: CDR1 LNHDA and CDR2 SQIVND (reference sequence). CDR3 length: 14 residues. J was trimmed by 2 bases and V by 8 bases; bases with no gene match: 6. CDR3 coding DNA: TGTGCCAGTCAACCCGGGACAGGCAATCAGCCCCAGCATTTT. Residues: CASQPGTGNQPQHF.

The V call is TRBV7-2, the J call TRBJ2-2, with no clear D. Germline V lookup: CDR1 SGHTA, CDR2 FQGNSA. This CDR3 spans 15 amino acids. Trimming stripped 0 bases from V and 2 bases from J, with 7 bases between. The CDR3 loop reads CASSLAVTNTGELFF. The CDR3 bases are TGTGCCAGCAGCTTAGCGGTCACAAACACCGGGGAGCTGTTTTTT.

This sequence joins TRBV5-4 and TRBJ2-3; no firm D call. Trimming pared 2 bases from V and 0 bases from J, leaving 13 bases between. The length of the CDR3 is 16 residues. Germline V gives CDR1 SGHNT, CDR2 YYREEE (reference sequence). CDR3 amino acids: CASSLRHSSSTDTQYF. The CDR3, as DNA: TGTGCCAGCAGCTTACGACACTCGTCTAGCACAGATACGCAGTATTTT.

The chain joins TRBV3-1 (or the pseudogene TRBV3-2) to TRBJ2-2; D call uncertain. CDR1 is LGHDT, CDR2 YNNKEL, per germline (reference sequence). V was trimmed by 1 base and J by 3 bases, leaving 12 bases between them. The CDR3 extends over 16 amino acids. The DNA of the CDR3 is TGTGCCAGCAGCCAAGGATTCCAGAAATACACCGGGGAGCTGTTTTTT. It specifies CASSQGFQKYTGELFF.

A remark on this clone: Other DNA sequences in this sample translate to the same CDR3. CDR3 in amino acids: CASSYSASYEQYF. The CDR3 DNA is TGTGCCAGCAGTTACTCGGCCAGCTACGAGCAGTACTTC. The chain carries TRBV6-6 and TRBJ2-7; no clear D. From germline, CDR1 is MNHNY and CDR2 SVGAGI (reference sequence). V gave up 0 bases and J gave up 3 bases, with 6 bases separating them. The CDR3 totals 13 residues.

Here the CDR3 reads CATSDPVTDSQYSNQPQHF. CDR3 DNA: TGTGCCACCAGTGACCCCGTGACCGACAGTCAGTATAGCAATCAGCCCCAGCATTTT. The V gene is TRBV24-1, the J gene TRBJ1-5, with TRBD1 as a possible D gene (5 bases). V lost 4 bases and J lost 0, with 21 bases in between. Germline V gene lookup returns CDR1 KGHDR and CDR2 SFDVKD. This CDR3 contains 19 residues.

This chain connects TRBV10-3 to TRBJ2-1; TRBD2 aligns across 10 bases. The length of the CDR3 is 15 residues. The trim removed 10 bases at V and 5 bases at J, leaving 11 bases unmatched. Germline V lookup: CDR1 ENHRY, CDR2 SYGVKD. CDR3 nucleotide sequence: TGTGCCACCTGCGGAGCGGGAGGGCTTAACAATGAGCAGTTCTTC. Protein: CATCGAGGLNNEQFF.

The V call is TRBV19, the J call TRBJ1-5, with 8 nucleotides matching TRBD1. Germline CDR1 is LNHDA and CDR2 is SQIVND (reference sequence). This CDR3 is 19 amino acids long. Germline trimming cut 1 base from V and 4 bases from J; bases unmatched to any gene: 15. The CDR3 region has the DNA TGTGCCAGTAGTATAGGTGTCGGGGGTGGCAGGGGGCTAAATCAGCCCCAGCATTTT. It yields the protein CASSIGVGGGRGLNQPQHF.

The chain combines TRBV29-1 with TRBJ2-3; 9 bases map to TRBD1. Germline-derived CDR1 and CDR2 are SQVTM and ANQGSEA. The V and J ends lost 0 bases and 2 bases, in that order; junction bases with no gene match: 6. The CDR3 covers 16 residues. In DNA form, the CDR3 reads TGCAGCGTTGAAGACCCCTGGACAGGGGCCACAGATACGCAGTATTTT. Amino acids: CSVEDPWTGATDTQYF.

The genes are TRBV4-1 and TRBJ1-6; D is ambiguous. The germline gives CDR1 MGHRA, CDR2 YSYEKL. The CDR3 sequence is 13 residues long. The ends were cut back, 4 bases at V and 10 bases at J, with 11 bases in the middle. The CDR3 reads CASSRKRESPLHF. CDR3 DNA: TGCGCCAGCAGCCGCAAGAGAGAATCACCCCTCCACTTT.

The V call is TRBV13, the J call TRBJ1-3; 7 bases line up with TRBD1. Trimming removed 5 bases from V and 4 bases from J; junction bases left unmatched: 5. The germline gives CDR1 PRHDT, CDR2 FYEKMQ (reference sequence). The CDR3 is 14 amino acids. CDR3 residues: CASSERQGGNTIYF. CDR3 nucleotides: TGTGCCAGCAGCGAAAGACAGGGCGGAAACACCATATATTTT. Filled out from reference TRBV13 and TRBJ1-3, the complete variable domain reads AAGVIQSPRHLIKEKRETATLKCYPIPRHDTVYWYQQGPGQDPQFLISFYEKMQSDKGSIPDRFSAQQFSDYHSELNMSSLELGDSALYFCASSERQGGNTIYFGEGSWLTVV.